These T cell receptor beta chains were read from a single sample in a study of blood T cell repertoires in COVID-19. The repertoire was sequenced with immunoSEQ multiplex PCR; TCRdb's copy has only in-frame clones and lacks some. This sample yields about 99,000 clones, of which around 88% are seen a single time; 3.5% belongs to the top ten. The sequenced sample was peripheral blood. Receptor source: a human donor in a cohort sampled during active COVID-19. The CDR3 runs from the conserved cysteine through the conserved F or W. A D gene is named only where the DNA matches it firmly. The size field is filled for only some rows; it gives once, few, many or a size class.

clone size: medium-sized; V gene: TRBV6-5; D gene: -; J gene: TRBJ2-1; CDR3 DNA: TGTGCCAGCAGTTATTCAGGGCATAGAAATGAGCAGTTCTTC; CDR3 protein: CASSYSGHRNEQFF
clone size: -; V gene: TRBV4-3; D gene: -; J gene: TRBJ2-5; CDR3 DNA: TGCGCCAGCAGCCAAGATGGAGGGAGGGAGACCCAGTACTTC; CDR3 protein: CASSQDGGRETQYF
clone size: -; V gene: TRBV29-1; D gene: -; J gene: TRBJ2-5; CDR3 DNA: TGCAGCGTTAACACCCAAGAGACCCAGTACTTC; CDR3 protein: CSVNTQETQYF
clone size: -; V gene: TRBV3-1/TRBV3-2; D gene: -; J gene: TRBJ2-7; CDR3 DNA: TGTGCCAGCAGCCAATCGTTTCTAGTTTACGAGCAGTACTTC; CDR3 protein: CASSQSFLVYEQYF
clone size: -; V gene: TRBV2; D gene: -; J gene: TRBJ2-7; CDR3 DNA: TGTGCCAGCAGTGACACCCAGACAGGTTCCTACGAGCAGTACTTC; CDR3 protein: CASSDTQTGSYEQYF
clone size: -; V gene: TRBV20-1; D gene: -; J gene: TRBJ1-1; CDR3 DNA: TGCAGTGCTCTATTGAACACTGAAGCTTTCTTT; CDR3 protein: CSALLNTEAFF
clone size: -; V gene: TRBV13; D gene: -; J gene: TRBJ2-1; CDR3 DNA: TGTGCCAGCAGCTACCGCCCCCCCGCGGGTGAGCAGTTCTTC; CDR3 protein: CASSYRPPAGEQFF
clone size: -; V gene: TRBV3-1/TRBV3-2; D gene: TRBD1; J gene: TRBJ2-7; CDR3 DNA: TGTGCCAGCAGCCCGCGAGGGACAGGGGCAGCCTACGAGCAGTACTTC; CDR3 protein: CASSPRGTGAAYEQYF
clone size: -; V gene: TRBV2; D gene: -; J gene: TRBJ2-3; CDR3 DNA: TGTGCCAGCAGCCCGGGACACCTCTCCGATTTCACAGATACGCAGTATTTT; CDR3 protein: CASSPGHLSDFTDTQYF
clone size: -; V gene: TRBV2; D gene: -; J gene: TRBJ1-1; CDR3 DNA: TGTGCCAGACGATCAGGGTTGAACACTGAAGCTTTCTTT; CDR3 protein: CARRSGLNTEAFF
clone size: -; V gene: TRBV7-8; D gene: TRBD1; J gene: TRBJ1-5; CDR3 DNA: TGTGCCAGCAGCTCCCGACAGGGCTCCTCACTGGAATATAGCAATCAGCCCCAGCATTTT; CDR3 protein: CASSSRQGSSLEYSNQPQHF